The 14 T cell receptor beta chains below come from one sample, sequenced in a study of T cell responses to AZD1222 COVID-19 vaccine. TCRdb's table, derived via immunoSEQ multiplex PCR, lists solely in-frame clones and lacks some. The sample comprises approximately 110,000 clones, nearly 90% of which are singletons, and less than 4.5% rests with the top ten. The starting material was peripheral blood, obtained on day 0 of AZD1222 vaccination. The origin of the receptors is an adult in good health.

The chain joins TRBV4-1 to TRBJ2-4, with D possibly being TRBD1 (5 bases). This CDR3 has 17 amino acids. With 1 base removed from V and 0 bases from J, the gap between germline ends came to 13 bases. Germline CDR1 MGHRA, CDR2 YSYEKL. The CDR3 nucleotides are TGCGCCAGCAGCCAAGGGGTTCAGGGTGGAGCCAAAAACATTCAGTACTTC. This sequence encodes CASSQGVQGGAKNIQYF.

The chain employs TRBV5-4 and TRBJ1-1; D remains unclear. The CDR3 is 15 amino acids. V was clipped by 3 bases and J by 2 bases, with 14 bases between them. Germline lookup yields CDR1 SGHNT and CDR2 YYREEE (reference sequence). CDR3 sequence (DNA): TGTGCCAGCAGCTCTCCCCTGGCGGACAACACTGAAGCTTTCTTT. Translating gives CASSSPLADNTEAFF.

This clone was recorded once. The chain is built from TRBV30 and TRBJ1-1; D is ambiguous. V gave up 0 bases and J gave up 1 base, with 6 bases separating them. This CDR3 spans 13 amino acids. Germline V gene sequence: CDR1 GTSNPN, CDR2 SVGIG (reference sequence). CDR3 loop: CAWSVEGNTEAFF. The CDR3 bases are TGTGCCTGGAGTGTAGAGGGGAACACTGAAGCTTTCTTT.

CDR3 bases: TGTGCCAGCAGTTTGGGACAGGGGGCCACCTACGAGCAGTACTTC. It codes for CASSLGQGATYEQYF. The rearrangement links TRBV6-5 to TRBJ2-7, with 12 bases fitting TRBD1. The J segment lost 2 bases and the V segment lost 4 bases, leaving 3 bases of the junction unmatched. This CDR3 comprises 15 residues. In germline, CDR1 is MNHEY, CDR2 SVGAGI.

The rearrangement links TRBV6-5 to TRBJ2-1, with a tentative D call TRBD2 (6 bases). The V end was cut by 0 bases, the J end by 4 bases, with 13 bases between. Per the germline V gene, CDR1 is MNHEY and CDR2 is SVGAGI. This CDR3 has 16 residues. Here the CDR3 DNA reads TGTGCCAGCAGTTACTCGTTGGGACTGGCATACAATGAGCAGTTCTTC. This codes for CASSYSLGLAYNEQFF.

This clone was found a few times. The V call is TRBV2, the J call TRBJ2-7; D perhaps matches TRBD1 (6 bases). Germline CDR1 and CDR2: SNHLY and FYNNEI. The CDR3 extends over 13 amino acids. V was pared by 8 bases and J by 2 bases, with 13 bases between. DNA of the CDR3: TGTGCCAGCGGCGGACAGTCCCCCTACGAGCAGTACTTC. It encodes CASGGQSPYEQYF.

J is TRBJ1-6 and V is TRBV5-4; 9 bases are shared with TRBD1. This CDR3 has 16 residues. Looked up from germline, CDR1 is SGHNT and CDR2 is YYREEE (reference sequence). With V trimmed by 3 bases and J by 7 bases, 8 bases remained unmatched. CDR3: CASSYLDRGDNSPLHF. CDR3 bases: TGTGCCAGCAGCTACCTGGACAGGGGAGACAATTCACCCCTCCACTTT. The full variable domain, with the rest looked up from reference TRBV5-4 and TRBJ1-6, is ETGVTQSPTHLIKTRGQQVTLRCSSQSGHNTVSWYQQALGQGPQFIFQYYREEENGRGNFPPRFSGLQFPNYSSELNVNALELDDSALYLCASSYLDRGDNSPLHFGNGTRLTVT.

The V call is TRBV7-2, the J call TRBJ1-5, with a possible D match to TRBD1 (5 bases). CDR3 length equals 15 residues. Germline V gives CDR1 SGHTA, CDR2 FQGNSA. V lost 3 bases, J lost 3 bases, and 12 bases lay in between. CDR3: CASSFGGGINQPQHF. CDR3 in DNA: TGTGCCAGCAGCTTTGGGGGGGGTATCAATCAGCCCCAGCATTTT.

The chain recombines TRBV12-3 or TRBV12-4 with TRBJ2-6; no definite D call. This CDR3 contains 13 residues. Deletions cut 6 bases from V and 0 bases from J, with 3 bases between. DNA of the CDR3: TGTGCCAGCAGCGGCTCTGGGGCCAACGTCCTGACTTTC. As protein: CASSGSGANVLTF.

The chain combines TRBV5-1 with TRBJ2-3; 8 nucleotides line up with TRBD1. The CDR3 is 13 residues long. V was pared by 5 bases and J by 5 bases, with 4 bases of the junction left unmatched. Germline V gene data show CDR1 as SGHRS and CDR2 as YFSETQ. The CDR3 region is CASSKGQGDTQYF. The CDR3 DNA sequence: TGCGCCAGCAGTAAAGGACAGGGAGATACGCAGTATTTT.

This rearrangement joins TRBV28 to TRBJ2-7; D unclear. V shed 8 bases and J shed 1 base, with 6 bases lying between them. This CDR3 has 11 residues. Germline assignment: CDR1 MDHEN and CDR2 SYDVKM. CDR3 protein: CASAGSYEQYF. In nucleotides, the CDR3 is TGTGCCAGCGCTGGTTCCTACGAGCAGTACTTC.

As for this clone: One junction end disagrees with the germline gene, perhaps due to a read error. The V and J genes are TRBV6-5 and TRBJ1-5; no firm D call. Germline V gene lookup returns CDR1 MNHEY and CDR2 SVGAGI. This CDR3 has 15 amino acids. CDR3 in amino acids: CTSSYSGYSNQPQHF. In DNA, the CDR3 is TGTACCAGCAGTTACTCGGGGTATAGCAATCAGCCCCAGCATTTT.

This clone has a handful of counts. The V call is TRBV5-1, the J call TRBJ2-5; 9 bases fit TRBD2. Per the germline V gene, CDR1 is SGHRS and CDR2 is YFSETQ. This CDR3 is built from 16 residues. Unmatched junction bases numbered 7, after V lost 0 bases and J lost 4 bases. In DNA form, the CDR3 reads TGCGCCAGCAGCTTGGAAGGCGGGAGGGTTGGAGAGACCCAGTACTTC. Translation gives CASSLEGGRVGETQYF.

The CDR3 region has the DNA TGTGCCAGCAGCTCCCTTGGGGGAGGAGGCACAGATACGCAGTATTTT. Encoded protein: CASSSLGGGGTDTQYF. V is TRBV5-6 and J is TRBJ2-3; a possible D gene is TRBD2 (6 bases). This CDR3 has 16 amino acids. Trimming left V 3 bases short and J 1 base short, with 15 bases between. Germline V lookup: CDR1 SGHDT, CDR2 YYEEEE.